This T cell receptor beta chain was captured by sequencing in a study of T cell responses to AZD1222 COVID-19 vaccine. Study results and limitations: The study found Spike-specific TCR breadth and depth rose after two AZD1222 doses. Mapped onto spike, vaccine-associated CD4 TCRs spanned it and were dominant at 160-218 and 743-854.

Generated by immunoSEQ multiplex PCR, the TCRdb table keeps only in-frame clones and is missing some. Among around 140,000 clones listed, around 94% were seen once. This clone showed up just once. The target antigen is unknown. CDR1 MDHEN and CDR2 SYDVKM come from the germline V gene. Between the trimmed V and J ends, which lost 6 bases and 0 bases, there was a span of 12 bases. The CDR3 has 15 amino acids. The receptor was isolated from an adult who had recovered from COVID-19. The gene calls are TRBV28 and TRBJ1-3, with a weak D call TRBD1 (6 bases). Specimen: peripheral blood, collected after recovery from COVID-19. This chain's CDR3 is CASSPGHLSGNTIYF. The CDR3 coding sequence is TGTGCCAGCAGCCCGGGACATCTCTCTGGAAACACCATATATTTT.